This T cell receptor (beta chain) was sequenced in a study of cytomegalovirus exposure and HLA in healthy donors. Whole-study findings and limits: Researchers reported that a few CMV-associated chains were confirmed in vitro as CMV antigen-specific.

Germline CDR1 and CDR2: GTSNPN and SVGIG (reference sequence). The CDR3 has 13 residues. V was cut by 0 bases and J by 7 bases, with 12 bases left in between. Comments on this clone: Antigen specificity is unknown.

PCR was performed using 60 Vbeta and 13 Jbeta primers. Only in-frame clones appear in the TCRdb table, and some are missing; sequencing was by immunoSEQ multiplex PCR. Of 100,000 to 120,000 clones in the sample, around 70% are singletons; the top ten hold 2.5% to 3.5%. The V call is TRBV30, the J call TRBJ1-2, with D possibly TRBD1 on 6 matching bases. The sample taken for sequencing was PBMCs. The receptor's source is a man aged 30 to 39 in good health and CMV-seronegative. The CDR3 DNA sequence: TGTGCCTGGAGTGTACTAGGCAGGGGTGGCTACACCTTC. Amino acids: CAWSVLGRGGYTF.